This T cell receptor (beta chain) was sequenced in a study of T-cell reconstitution after alpha-beta-depleted transplantation in children. This clonotype was counted at least ten times. Its target is unknown. V shed 3 bases, J shed 0 bases, and the junction held 3 bases outside the gene matches. The CDR3 totals 17 residues. Unique molecular identifiers were incorporated when the TCRbeta library was constructed. TCRdb analysed the PCR reads with MiXCR anew, one entry per CDR3 protein. The repertoire holds approximately 70,000 distinct CDR3 sequences, with 4.9% as singletons. Findings and limits, study-wide: About two months after transplant, alpha-beta T cells reportedly came from several hundred expanded graft clones.

The receptor was isolated from a boy in the first two years of life who had a stem cell transplant for acute myeloid leukemia, so the T cells may come from the graft donor. Sequences were derived from PBMCs, mostly from graft donor cells, sampled 180 days after TCRalphabeta/CD19-depleted stem cell transplant. This chain joins TRBV12-3 or TRBV12-4 and TRBJ1-5; 12 bases agree with TRBD1. The CDR3 spells CASSLGQGAYSNQPQHF. The CDR3 nucleotides are TGTGCCAGCAGTTTGGGACAGGGGGCATATAGCAATCAGCCCCAGCATTTT.